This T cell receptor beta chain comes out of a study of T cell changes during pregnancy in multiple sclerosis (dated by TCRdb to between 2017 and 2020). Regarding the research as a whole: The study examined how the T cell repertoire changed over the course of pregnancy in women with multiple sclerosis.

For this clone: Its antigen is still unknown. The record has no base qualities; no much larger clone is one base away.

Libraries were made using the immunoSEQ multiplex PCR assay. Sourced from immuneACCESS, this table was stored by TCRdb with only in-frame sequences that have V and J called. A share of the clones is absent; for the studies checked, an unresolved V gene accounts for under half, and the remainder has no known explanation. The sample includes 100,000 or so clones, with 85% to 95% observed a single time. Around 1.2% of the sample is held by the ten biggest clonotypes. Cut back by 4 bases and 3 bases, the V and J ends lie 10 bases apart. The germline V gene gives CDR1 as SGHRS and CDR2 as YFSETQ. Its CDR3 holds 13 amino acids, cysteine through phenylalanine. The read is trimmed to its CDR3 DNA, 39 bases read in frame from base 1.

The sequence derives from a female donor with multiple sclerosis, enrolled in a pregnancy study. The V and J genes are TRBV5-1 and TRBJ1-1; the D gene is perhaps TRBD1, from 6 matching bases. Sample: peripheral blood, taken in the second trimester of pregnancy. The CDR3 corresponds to CASSPAGDTEAFF. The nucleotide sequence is TGCGCCAGCAGCCCCGCAGGGGACACTGAAGCTTTCTTT.